The clone carrying this T cell receptor beta chain has just a few counts. This sample was included in a study of ipilimumab plus nivolumab after autologous stem cell transplantation. V gave up 3 bases and J gave up 8 bases, with 16 bases separating them. The CDR3 extends over 14 amino acids. Germline assignment: CDR1 SNHLY and CDR2 FYNNEI. Sequencing was performed with immunoSEQ multiplex PCR; in TCRdb, only in-frame clones are kept and a portion is missing. In the table there are roughly 86,000 clones, about 83% of which are singletons. Sample: PBMCs, taken in a trial of ipilimumab plus nivolumab as post-transplant consolidation. V gene TRBV2 combines with J gene TRBJ1-1; the D gene is possibly TRBD1 (6 bases). This clonotype was sampled from a male donor with diffuse large B-cell lymphoma. CDR3 DNA: TGTGCCAGCAGTGAGGTCAGGGGACGAGGCGAAGCTTTCTTT. As protein: CASSEVRGRGEAFF.